The rows below give T cell receptor beta chains drawn from one sample of a study of blood T cell repertoires in COVID-19. The protocol was immunoSEQ multiplex PCR, while the TCRdb copy is restricted to in-frame clones and leaves out a portion. Of approximately 140,000 clones listed, approximately 80% are singletons. Sequenced: peripheral blood. The receptors were sampled from a woman of 80 years or more in a cohort sampled during active or convalescent COVID-19. Both conserved end residues are part of each CDR3. A D gene is named only where the DNA matches it firmly. Clone size is given for some rows only: seen once, a few or many times, or a class if the clone is expanded.

d_call,j_call,v_call,clone_size,cdr3_length,cdr3_aa,cdr3_nt
NA,TRBJ1-5,TRBV6-5,NA,13,CATKQYSNQPQHF,TGTGCCACTAAGCAGTATAGCAATCAGCCTCAGCATTTT
TRBD1,TRBJ1-6,TRBV6-5,NA,12,CASTGGNAPLHF,TGTGCCTCAACAGGGGGGAACGCACCCCTCCACTTT
NA,TRBJ2-7,TRBV6-5,NA,11,CASLRENEQYF,TGTGCCAGCTTGAGGGAGAACGAGCAGTACTTC
TRBD1,TRBJ1-1,TRBV28,NA,16,CASSFGTGYMNTEAFF,TGTGCCAGCAGTTTCGGGACAGGGTACATGAACACTGAAGCTTTCTTT
NA,TRBJ2-7,TRBV7-9,NA,12,CASSPRDYEQYF,TGTGCCAGCAGCCCTCGGGACTACGAGCAGTACTTC
NA,TRBJ2-2,TRBV7-2,NA,14,CASRKQVITGELFF,TGTGCCAGCAGAAAACAGGTGATCACCGGGGAGCTGTTTTTT
NA,TRBJ1-2,TRBV27,NA,14,CASRASRIEEVYTF,TGTGCCAGCAGGGCAAGCCGGATTGAGGAAGTCTACACCTTC
NA,TRBJ2-3,TRBV5-5,NA,15,CASSLAGGFTDTQYF,TGTGCCAGCAGCTTGGCGGGGGGCTTCACAGATACGCAGTATTTT
NA,TRBJ2-3,TRBV18,NA,14,CASLQGSGADTQYF,TGTGCCAGCTTGCAGGGATCTGGGGCAGATACGCAGTATTTT
NA,TRBJ2-3,TRBV6-2/TRBV6-3,NA,14,CASSYTRSSDTQYF,TGTGCCAGCAGTTACACGCGATCCTCAGATACGCAGTATTTT
NA,TRBJ1-2,TRBV5-5,NA,14,CASSLAGGGYGYTF,TGTGCCAGCAGCTTGGCGGGGGGCGGCTATGGCTACACCTTC
NA,TRBJ1-3,TRBV7-9,NA,15,CASSADRRSGNTIYF,TGTGCCAGCAGCGCTGACAGACGCTCTGGAAACACCATATATTTT
TRBD1,TRBJ1-2,TRBV28,few,16,CASSRPDRGLIYGYTF,TGTGCCAGCAGCCGACCGGACAGGGGGCTTATCTATGGCTACACCTTC
NA,TRBJ2-7,TRBV5-6,NA,16,CASSPWGGLTSYEQYF,TGTGCCAGCAGCCCCTGGGGGGGGCTAACGTCCTACGAGCAGTACTTC
NA,TRBJ1-1,TRBV29-1,NA,13,CSVQRARNTEAFF,TGCAGCGTTCAGAGGGCGCGGAACACTGAAGCTTTCTTT
TRBD2,TRBJ2-2,TRBV6-1,NA,16,CASSARTSRNTGELFF,TGTGCCAGCAGTGCCAGGACTAGCAGGAACACCGGGGAGCTGTTTTTT
NA,TRBJ1-6,TRBV4-3,NA,15,CASRLRTSLDSPLHF,TGCGCCAGCAGATTGCGCACCTCCCTCGATTCACCCCTCCACTTT
NA,TRBJ2-1,TRBV11-2,NA,16,CASSLRLDVSGNEQFF,TGTGCCAGCAGCTTAAGGCTAGACGTAAGTGGGAATGAGCAGTTCTTC
NA,TRBJ2-7,TRBV4-1,NA,16,CASSQDRAGSSYEQYF,TGCGCCAGCAGCCAAGATCGGGCAGGGTCATCCTACGAGCAGTACTTC
TRBD1,TRBJ1-1,TRBV11-3,NA,15,CASSMQGAPATEAFF,TGTGCCAGCAGCATGCAGGGGGCCCCGGCCACTGAAGCTTTCTTT
TRBD2,TRBJ2-2,TRBV4-1,NA,16,CASSQGRGGRSGELFF,TGCGCCAGCAGCCAAGGACGCGGGGGAAGGTCGGGGGAGCTGTTTTTT
NA,TRBJ1-2,TRBV21-1,NA,15,CASSKVGDRPYGYTF,TGTGCCAGCAGCAAAGTAGGAGACAGACCCTATGGCTACACCTTC
TRBD1,TRBJ2-5,TRBV18,few,15,CASSPSRDSKETQYF,TGTGCCAGCTCACCTTCCCGGGACAGCAAAGAGACCCAGTACTTC
NA,TRBJ2-5,TRBV7-8,NA,14,CASSFRGGWETQYF,TGTGCCAGCAGCTTTAGGGGTGGTTGGGAGACCCAGTACTTC
TRBD1,TRBJ1-4,TRBV7-8,NA,15,CASSLVGQGYEKLFF,TGTGCCAGCAGCTTAGTCGGACAGGGCTATGAAAAACTGTTTTTT